The clone carrying this T cell receptor beta chain has a handful of counts. Germline V lookup: CDR1 LNHNV, CDR2 YYDKDF (reference sequence). Trimming cost V 8 bases and J 2 bases, with 16 bases left between them. CDR3 size: 15 residues. TCRdb re-analysed the RT-PCR reads in MiXCR, keeping a single row per CDR3 protein. The profile covers fewer than 800,000 distinct CDR3 sequences, with 15% to 19% appearing a single time and approximately 10% taken by the ten largest. This record belongs to a study of response to subunit inactivated influenza vaccine. The TCR sequence derives from a man aged 50 to 59 who received an inactivated influenza vaccine. The rearrangement joins TRBV15 to TRBJ1-3; D uncertain. Sequencing used PBMCs from blood, obtained approximately 13 days after vaccination. CDR3 sequence reads: CATGRPGSAGNTIYF. The CDR3 DNA is TGTGCCACCGGCCGGCCGGGTTCGGCTGGAAACACCATATATTTT.